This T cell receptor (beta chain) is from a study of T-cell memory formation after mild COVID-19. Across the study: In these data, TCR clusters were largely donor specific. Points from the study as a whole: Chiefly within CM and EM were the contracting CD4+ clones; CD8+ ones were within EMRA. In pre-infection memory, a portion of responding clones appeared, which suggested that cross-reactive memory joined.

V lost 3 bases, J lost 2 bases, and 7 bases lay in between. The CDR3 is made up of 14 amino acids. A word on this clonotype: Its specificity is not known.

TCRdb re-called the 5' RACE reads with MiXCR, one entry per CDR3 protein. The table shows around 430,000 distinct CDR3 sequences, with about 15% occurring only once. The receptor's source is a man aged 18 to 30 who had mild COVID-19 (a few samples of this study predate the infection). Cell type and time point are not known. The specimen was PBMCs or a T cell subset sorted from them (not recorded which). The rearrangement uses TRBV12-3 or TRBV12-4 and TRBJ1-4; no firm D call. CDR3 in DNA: TGTGCCAGCAGTTTCCGGGGTACTAATGAAAAACTGTTTTTT. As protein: CASSFRGTNEKLFF.